This TCR beta chain was sequenced during a study of T cell repertoires in ileal Crohn's disease. Profiled with immunoSEQ multiplex PCR; TCRdb holds only in-frame clones, not every one. The sample lists approximately 1,300 clones, about 80% occurring once. The time point denotes: neoterminal ileum biopsy at postoperative endoscopy, about 6 months after surgery. Germline V CDR1 and CDR2: SSHAT, FNYEAQ (reference sequence). Trimming removed 5 bases at V and 5 bases at J, with 7 bases between. This CDR3 is built from 12 residues. The V and J genes are TRBV7-7 and TRBJ2-1, with D perhaps matching TRBD1 (6 bases). The TCR originated in an adult with Crohn's disease. What was sequenced was ileal tissue. CDR3 sequence reads: CASSPGDNEQFF. CDR3 coding DNA: TGTGCCAGCAGCCCAGGGGACAATGAGCAGTTCTTC.